This T cell receptor (beta chain) was obtained from a study of T cells after yellow fever vaccination. Study-wide context: For low cell numbers, libraries were made with SMART-Seq v4 Ultra Low Input. Study findings and constraints: Clonotypes appearing in both CD4 and CD8 compartments existed, and their share was small. The secondary response was weaker but peaked faster, day 5 versus 15.

This clonotype was picked up a small number of times. Its matching antigen is unknown. TCRdb analysed the 5' RACE reads with MiXCR anew, one entry per CDR3 protein. The table shows more than 300,000 distinct CDR3 sequences, with 6.8% occurring only once. Germline V gene lookup returns CDR1 LGHNT and CDR2 FRNRAP. The CDR3 is made up of 13 amino acids. Trimming removed 5 bases from V and 3 bases from J, with 11 bases in between. The V gene is TRBV12-5, the J gene TRBJ2-7; D is unresolved. This receptor was taken from a man aged 18-30 years who received the YFV17D yellow fever vaccine. This sample comprised PBMCs, obtained roughly 45 days after the first yellow fever vaccination. CDR3 loop: CASGLGLNYEQYF. The CDR3 region has the DNA TGTGCTAGTGGTCTCGGGCTGAACTACGAGCAGTACTTC.